This is a list of T cell receptor beta chains from one sample in a study of blood T cell repertoires in COVID-19. Sequencing used immunoSEQ multiplex PCR; TCRdb keeps in-frame clones, though not all of them. Of some 130,000 clones in the sample, 65% to 85% were seen once. The sequenced sample consisted of peripheral blood. All receptors derive from a woman of 80 years or more with acute or convalescent COVID-19. The CDR3 runs from the conserved cysteine through the conserved F or W. The order of the fields is CDR3 protein, J gene, V gene.

cdr3_aa: CASSPTGFYEQYF
j_call: TRBJ2-7
v_call: TRBV7-2

cdr3_aa: CASRRQIFSTNEKLFF
j_call: TRBJ1-4
v_call: TRBV2

cdr3_aa: CASSLGQELTNEKLFF
j_call: TRBJ1-4
v_call: TRBV4-1

cdr3_aa: CASSQEQPGTGGVEAKNIQYF
j_call: TRBJ2-4
v_call: TRBV3-1/TRBV3-2

cdr3_aa: CSVQAGAGGTDTQYF
j_call: TRBJ2-3
v_call: TRBV29-1

cdr3_aa: CASSINRQGTDTQYF
j_call: TRBJ2-3
v_call: TRBV19

cdr3_aa: CASSRLSGLYEQYF
j_call: TRBJ2-7
v_call: TRBV5-6

cdr3_aa: CASSKGAGTSGRGSAGELFF
j_call: TRBJ2-2
v_call: TRBV21-1

cdr3_aa: CAISETGNTEAFF
j_call: TRBJ1-1
v_call: TRBV10-3

cdr3_aa: CASGFGTGRYDTQYF
j_call: TRBJ2-3
v_call: TRBV12-5

cdr3_aa: CASSQRQGANYGYTF
j_call: TRBJ1-2
v_call: TRBV4-1

cdr3_aa: CASSSAGGGYEQYF
j_call: TRBJ2-7
v_call: TRBV19

cdr3_aa: CASSPRQVNQPQHF
j_call: TRBJ1-5
v_call: TRBV6-5

cdr3_aa: CASSDGTAFYGYTF
j_call: TRBJ1-2
v_call: TRBV5-8

cdr3_aa: CASSEDPLAGVGYEQYF
j_call: TRBJ2-7
v_call: TRBV6-1

cdr3_aa: CASSIMENYGYTF
j_call: TRBJ1-2
v_call: TRBV19

cdr3_aa: CASSSRTSGEISYEQYF
j_call: TRBJ2-7
v_call: TRBV13

cdr3_aa: CSARQGLSAFF
j_call: TRBJ1-1
v_call: TRBV20-1

cdr3_aa: CASSPSNQPQHF
j_call: TRBJ1-5
v_call: TRBV7-8

cdr3_aa: CATSRDYSNEQFF
j_call: TRBJ2-1
v_call: TRBV15

cdr3_aa: CASSQDLVTGVQRYEQYF
j_call: TRBJ2-7
v_call: TRBV3-1/TRBV3-2

cdr3_aa: CASRPKAGAAETQYF
j_call: TRBJ2-5
v_call: TRBV2

cdr3_aa: CASSLGGGFTEAFF
j_call: TRBJ1-1
v_call: TRBV7-9

cdr3_aa: CASSQTGQTGYTF
j_call: TRBJ1-2
v_call: TRBV28

cdr3_aa: CATSDLRGQSNQPQHF
j_call: TRBJ1-5
v_call: TRBV24-1

cdr3_aa: CASSTLPTRETQYF
j_call: TRBJ2-5
v_call: TRBV6-2/TRBV6-3

cdr3_aa: CASSTQETQYF
j_call: TRBJ2-5
v_call: TRBV10-2

cdr3_aa: CASSLLSGPQDTQYF
j_call: TRBJ2-3
v_call: TRBV7-8

cdr3_aa: CASSQGDRGYTEAFF
j_call: TRBJ1-1
v_call: TRBV3-1/TRBV3-2

cdr3_aa: CAREREGPGEQFF
j_call: TRBJ2-1
v_call: TRBV30

cdr3_aa: CASSLVFGQGGETQYF
j_call: TRBJ2-5
v_call: TRBV5-5

cdr3_aa: CATSDRTARNTEAFF
j_call: TRBJ1-1
v_call: TRBV24-1

cdr3_aa: CASSSGYESTGVYF
j_call: TRBJ2-4
v_call: TRBV5-1

cdr3_aa: CASSSLSYRELRDHNEQFF
j_call: TRBJ2-1
v_call: TRBV7-6

cdr3_aa: CASSLARGLMNTEAFF
j_call: TRBJ1-1
v_call: TRBV7-2

cdr3_aa: CASSQRGGGNTEAFF
j_call: TRBJ1-1
v_call: TRBV13

cdr3_aa: CASSFRTSDNEQFF
j_call: TRBJ2-1
v_call: TRBV5-1

cdr3_aa: CASSPLHTNTDTQYF
j_call: TRBJ2-3
v_call: TRBV18

cdr3_aa: CASGQNLNEKLFF
j_call: TRBJ1-4
v_call: TRBV19

cdr3_aa: CASRKNQQGNNEQFF
j_call: TRBJ2-1
v_call: TRBV19

cdr3_aa: CASNEAFGAATAKNIQYF
j_call: TRBJ2-4
v_call: TRBV19

cdr3_aa: CASSSTENSPLHF
j_call: TRBJ1-6
v_call: TRBV18

cdr3_aa: CAWSARGSGNTIYF
j_call: TRBJ1-3
v_call: TRBV30

cdr3_aa: CASSPRQGYYGYTF
j_call: TRBJ1-2
v_call: TRBV27

cdr3_aa: CASSLVAGGLGGELFF
j_call: TRBJ2-2
v_call: TRBV5-5

cdr3_aa: CASSSTSHIRYF
j_call: TRBJ2-3
v_call: TRBV6-5

cdr3_aa: CASSEYASGTTDTQYF
j_call: TRBJ2-3
v_call: TRBV25-1